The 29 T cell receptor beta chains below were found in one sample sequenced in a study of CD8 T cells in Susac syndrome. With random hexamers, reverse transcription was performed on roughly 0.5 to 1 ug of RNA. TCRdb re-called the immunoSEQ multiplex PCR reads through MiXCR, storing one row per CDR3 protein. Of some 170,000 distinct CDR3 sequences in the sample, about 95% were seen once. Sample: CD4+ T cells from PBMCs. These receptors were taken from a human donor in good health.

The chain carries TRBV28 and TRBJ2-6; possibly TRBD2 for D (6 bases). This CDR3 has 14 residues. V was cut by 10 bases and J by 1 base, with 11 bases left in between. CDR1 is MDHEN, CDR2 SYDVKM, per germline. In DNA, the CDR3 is TGTGCCACGAGGAGGGTTTCTGGGGCCAACGTCCTGACTTTC. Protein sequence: CATRRVSGANVLTF.

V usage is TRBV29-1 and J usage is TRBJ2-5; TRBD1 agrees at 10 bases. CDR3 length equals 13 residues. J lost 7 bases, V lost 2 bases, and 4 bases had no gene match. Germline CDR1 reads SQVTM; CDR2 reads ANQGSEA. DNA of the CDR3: TGCAGCGTTGAACGACAGGGGGCGGCGACCCAGTACTTC. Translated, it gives CSVERQGAATQYF.

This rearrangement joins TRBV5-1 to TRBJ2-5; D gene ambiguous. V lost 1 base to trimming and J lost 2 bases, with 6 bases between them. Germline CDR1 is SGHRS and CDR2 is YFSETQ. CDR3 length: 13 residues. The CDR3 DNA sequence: TGCGCCAGCAGCTTGTTAGGGCAAGAGACCCAGTACTTC. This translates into CASSLLGQETQYF. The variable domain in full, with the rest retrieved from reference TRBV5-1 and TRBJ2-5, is KAGVTQTPRYLIKTRGQQVTLSCSPISGHRSVSWYQQTPGQGLQFLFEYFSETQRNKGNFPGRFSGRQFSNSRSEMNVSTLELGDSALYLCASSLLGQETQYFGPGTRLLVL.

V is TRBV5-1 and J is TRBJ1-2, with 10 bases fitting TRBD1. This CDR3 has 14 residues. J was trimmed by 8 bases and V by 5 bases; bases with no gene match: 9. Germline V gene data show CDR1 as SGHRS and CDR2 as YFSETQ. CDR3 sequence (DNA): TGCGCCAGCAGAGACGGGACAGGGGTTATCGGCTACACCTTC. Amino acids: CASRDGTGVIGYTF.

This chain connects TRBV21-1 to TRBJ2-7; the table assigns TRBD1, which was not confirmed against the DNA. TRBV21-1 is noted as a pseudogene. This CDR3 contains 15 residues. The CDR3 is CASSKGTAGNYEQYF. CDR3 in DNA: TGTGCCAGCAGCAAAGGCACCGCAGGGAACTACGAGCAGTACTTC.

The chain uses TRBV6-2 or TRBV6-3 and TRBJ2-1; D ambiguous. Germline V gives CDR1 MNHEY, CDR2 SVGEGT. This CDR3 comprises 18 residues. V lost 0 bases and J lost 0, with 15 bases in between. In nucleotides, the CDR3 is TGTGCCAGCAGTTACTCGAAAGTCTATCCAAGCTCCTACAATGAGCAGTTCTTC. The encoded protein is CASSYSKVYPSSYNEQFF.

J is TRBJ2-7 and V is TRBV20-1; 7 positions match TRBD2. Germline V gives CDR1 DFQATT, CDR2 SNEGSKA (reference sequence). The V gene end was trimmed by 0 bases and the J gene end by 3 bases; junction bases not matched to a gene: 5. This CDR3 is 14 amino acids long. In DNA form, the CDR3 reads TGCAGTGCTAGAGATTGGGAGGGGAACTACGAGCAGTACTTC. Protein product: CSARDWEGNYEQYF.

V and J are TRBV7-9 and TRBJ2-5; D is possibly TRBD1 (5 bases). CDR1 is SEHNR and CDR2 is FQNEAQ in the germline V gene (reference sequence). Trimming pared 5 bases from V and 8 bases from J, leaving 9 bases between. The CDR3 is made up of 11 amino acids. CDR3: CASSQQATQYF. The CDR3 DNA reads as TGTGCCAGCAGCCAACAGGCTACCCAGTACTTC.

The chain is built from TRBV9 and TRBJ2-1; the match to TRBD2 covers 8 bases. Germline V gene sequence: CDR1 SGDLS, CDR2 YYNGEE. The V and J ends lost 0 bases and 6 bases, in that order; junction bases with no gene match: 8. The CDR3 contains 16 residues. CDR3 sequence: CASSVVGGRPLNEQFF. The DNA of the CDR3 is TGTGCCAGCAGCGTAGTGGGCGGGAGGCCCCTCAATGAGCAGTTCTTC. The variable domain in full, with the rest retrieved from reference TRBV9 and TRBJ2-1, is DSGVTQTPKHLITATGQRVTLRCSPRSGDLSVYWYQQSLDQGLQFLIQYYNGEERAKGNILERFSAQQFPDLHSELNLSSLELGDSALYFCASSVVGGRPLNEQFFGPGTRLTVL.

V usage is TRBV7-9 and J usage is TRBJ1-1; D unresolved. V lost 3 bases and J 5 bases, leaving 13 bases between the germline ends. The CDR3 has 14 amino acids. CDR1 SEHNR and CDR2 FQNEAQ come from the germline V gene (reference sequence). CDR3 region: CASSFGGLGTEAFF. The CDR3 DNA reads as TGTGCCAGCAGCTTTGGAGGGCTGGGAACTGAAGCTTTCTTT.

In DNA, the CDR3 is TGTGCCAGCAGCCAAGGGGCGGCAGAGACCCAGTACTTC. This translates into CASSQGAAETQYF. This chain uses TRBV3-1 with TRBJ2-5; D gene uncertain. The CDR3 consists of 13 residues. Germline V lookup: CDR1 LGHDT, CDR2 YNNKEL (reference sequence). Trimming left V 1 base short and J 4 bases short, with 7 bases between.

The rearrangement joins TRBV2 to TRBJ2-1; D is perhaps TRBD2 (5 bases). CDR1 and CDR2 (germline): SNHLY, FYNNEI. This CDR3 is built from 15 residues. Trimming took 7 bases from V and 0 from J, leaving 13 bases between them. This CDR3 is CASNLDSSSYNEQFF. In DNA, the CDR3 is TGTGCCAGCAATCTGGACTCGAGCTCCTACAATGAGCAGTTCTTC.

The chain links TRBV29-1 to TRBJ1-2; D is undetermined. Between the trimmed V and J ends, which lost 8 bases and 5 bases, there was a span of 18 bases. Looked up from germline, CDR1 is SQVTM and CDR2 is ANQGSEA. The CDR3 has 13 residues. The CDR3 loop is CSIRTGGPYGYTF. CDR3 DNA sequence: TGCAGCATTCGGACGGGAGGGCCTTATGGCTACACCTTC.

For the CDR3, the DNA is TGCAGTGCTTACCCTCCGGGACAGGCCTACGAGCAGTACTTC. This gives the protein CSAYPPGQAYEQYF. V is TRBV20-1 and J is TRBJ2-7; 8 bases match TRBD1. Trimming took 5 bases from V and 2 from J; bases not matched to a gene: 8. The germline V gene has CDR1 DFQATT and CDR2 SNEGSKA (reference sequence). CDR3 length equals 14 residues.

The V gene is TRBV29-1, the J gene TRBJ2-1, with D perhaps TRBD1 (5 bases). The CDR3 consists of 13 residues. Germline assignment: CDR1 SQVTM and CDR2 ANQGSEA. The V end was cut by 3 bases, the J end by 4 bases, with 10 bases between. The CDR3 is CSVDPNRYNEQFF. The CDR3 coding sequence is TGCAGCGTTGATCCTAACAGGTACAATGAGCAGTTCTTC.

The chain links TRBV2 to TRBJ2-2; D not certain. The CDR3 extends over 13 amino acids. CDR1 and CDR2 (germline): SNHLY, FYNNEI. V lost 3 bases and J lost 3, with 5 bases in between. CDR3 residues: CASSDEHTGELFF. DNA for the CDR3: TGTGCCAGCAGTGATGAGCACACCGGGGAGCTGTTTTTT.

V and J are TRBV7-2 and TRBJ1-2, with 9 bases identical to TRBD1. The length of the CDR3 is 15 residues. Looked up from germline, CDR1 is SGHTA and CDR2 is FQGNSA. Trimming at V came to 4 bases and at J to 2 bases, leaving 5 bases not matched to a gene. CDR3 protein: CASSYTTGGNYGYTF. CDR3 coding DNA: TGTGCCAGCAGCTATACGACAGGGGGAAACTATGGCTACACCTTC.

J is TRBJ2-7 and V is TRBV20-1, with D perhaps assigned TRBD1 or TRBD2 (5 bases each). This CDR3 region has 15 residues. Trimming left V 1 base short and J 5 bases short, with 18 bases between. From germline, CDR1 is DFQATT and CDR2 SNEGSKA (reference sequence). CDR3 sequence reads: CSARGLEGSSNEQYF. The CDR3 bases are TGCAGTGCTAGAGGGCTTGAGGGGAGTAGTAACGAGCAGTACTTC.

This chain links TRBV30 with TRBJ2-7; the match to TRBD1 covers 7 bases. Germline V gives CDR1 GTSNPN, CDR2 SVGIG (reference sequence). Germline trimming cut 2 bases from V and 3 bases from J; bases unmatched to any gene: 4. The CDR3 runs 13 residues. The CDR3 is CAWSRQGYYEQYF. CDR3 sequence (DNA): TGTGCCTGGAGTCGACAGGGTTACTACGAGCAGTACTTC.

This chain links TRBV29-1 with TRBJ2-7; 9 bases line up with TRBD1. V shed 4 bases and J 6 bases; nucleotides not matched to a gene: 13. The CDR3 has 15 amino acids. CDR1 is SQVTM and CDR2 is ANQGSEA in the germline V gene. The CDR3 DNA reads TGCAGCGTTGGCACGGCCGGGACAGGGCGCGGCGAGCAGTACTTC. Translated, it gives CSVGTAGTGRGEQYF.

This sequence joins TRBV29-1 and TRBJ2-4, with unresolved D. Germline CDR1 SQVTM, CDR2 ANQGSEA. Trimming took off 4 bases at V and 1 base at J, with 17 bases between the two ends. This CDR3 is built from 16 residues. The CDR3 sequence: CSVAISRVSAKNIQYF. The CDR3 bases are TGCAGCGTTGCAATCAGTCGGGTGTCGGCCAAAAACATTCAGTACTTC.

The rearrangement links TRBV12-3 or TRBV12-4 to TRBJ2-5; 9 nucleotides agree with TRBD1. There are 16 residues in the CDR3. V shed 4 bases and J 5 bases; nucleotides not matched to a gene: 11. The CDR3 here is CASSSSGDRARETQYF. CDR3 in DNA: TGTGCCAGCAGTTCCTCCGGGGACAGGGCTCGGGAGACCCAGTACTTC.

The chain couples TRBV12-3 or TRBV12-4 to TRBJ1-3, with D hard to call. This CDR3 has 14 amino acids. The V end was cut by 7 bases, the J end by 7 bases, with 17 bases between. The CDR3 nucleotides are TGTGCCAGCACCTTTCCCGGACCGGGCAACACCATATATTTT. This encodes CASTFPGPGNTIYF.

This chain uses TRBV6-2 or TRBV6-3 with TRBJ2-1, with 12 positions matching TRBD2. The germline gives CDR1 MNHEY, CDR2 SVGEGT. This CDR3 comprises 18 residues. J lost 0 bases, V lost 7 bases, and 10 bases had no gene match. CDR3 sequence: CASNGLAGTRSSYNEQFF. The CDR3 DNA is TGTGCCAGCAATGGACTAGCGGGAACTAGGAGCTCCTACAATGAGCAGTTCTTC.

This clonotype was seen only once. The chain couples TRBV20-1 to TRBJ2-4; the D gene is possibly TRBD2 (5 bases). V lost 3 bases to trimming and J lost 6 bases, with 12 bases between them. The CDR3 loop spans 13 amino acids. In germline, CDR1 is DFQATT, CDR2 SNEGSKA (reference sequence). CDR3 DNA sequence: TGCAGTGCTAGGGACGGGAACAGAAACATTCAGTACTTC. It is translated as CSARDGNRNIQYF.

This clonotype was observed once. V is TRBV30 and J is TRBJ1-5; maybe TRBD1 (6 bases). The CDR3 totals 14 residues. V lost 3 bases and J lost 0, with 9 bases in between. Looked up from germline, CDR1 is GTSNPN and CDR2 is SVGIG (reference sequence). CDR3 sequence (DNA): TGTGCCTGGAGAGGGGGTTATAGCAATCAGCCCCAGCATTTT. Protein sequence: CAWRGGYSNQPQHF.

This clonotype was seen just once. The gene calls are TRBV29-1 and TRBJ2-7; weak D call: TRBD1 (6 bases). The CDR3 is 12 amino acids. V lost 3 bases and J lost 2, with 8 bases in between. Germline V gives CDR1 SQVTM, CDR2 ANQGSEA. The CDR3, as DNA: TGCAGCGTTGAGTCAGGGGCCTACGAGCAGTACTTC. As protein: CSVESGAYEQYF.

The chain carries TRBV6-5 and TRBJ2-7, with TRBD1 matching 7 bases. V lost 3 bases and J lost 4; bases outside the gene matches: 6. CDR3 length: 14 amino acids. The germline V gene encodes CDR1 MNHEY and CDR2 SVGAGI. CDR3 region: CASSYDRASYEQYF. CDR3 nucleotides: TGTGCCAGCAGTTATGACAGGGCGTCTTACGAGCAGTACTTC.

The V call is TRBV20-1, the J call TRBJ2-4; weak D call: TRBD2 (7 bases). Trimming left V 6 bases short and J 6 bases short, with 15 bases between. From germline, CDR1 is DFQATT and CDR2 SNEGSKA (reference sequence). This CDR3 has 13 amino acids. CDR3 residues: CSAALGGGNIQYF. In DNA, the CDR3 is TGCAGTGCAGCATTAGGGGGGGGAAACATTCAGTACTTC.